These 24 T cell receptor beta chains were sequenced from one sample in a study of blood T cell repertoires in COVID-19. Profiled with immunoSEQ multiplex PCR; TCRdb holds only in-frame clones, not every one. The sample records 200,000 or so clones, 81% being singletons. Input material: peripheral blood. All receptors come from a woman aged 80 or over with COVID-19, enrolled during active disease.

The rearrangement links TRBV6-5 to TRBJ2-7, with D possibly being TRBD1 (5 bases). CDR3 length: 13 residues. The germline V gene encodes CDR1 MNHEY and CDR2 SVGAGI. The V end was cut by 5 bases, the J end by 6 bases, with 14 bases between. The CDR3, as DNA: TGTGCCAGCAGTAAAATCAGGGAATCCGAGCAGTACTTC. This codes for CASSKIRESEQYF.

This chain connects TRBV3-1 (or the pseudogene TRBV3-2) to TRBJ1-2; possible D gene TRBD1, 5 bases. The CDR3 sequence is 14 residues long. Germline CDR1 LGHDT, CDR2 YNNKEL (reference sequence). The V end lost 4 bases, the J end lost 6 bases, and 15 bases lay between the germline ends. CDR3: CASSRGLGGDGYTF. The CDR3 DNA sequence: TGTGCCAGCAGCCGAGGACTGGGGGGTGATGGCTACACCTTC.

The chain carries TRBV28 and TRBJ1-5; 9 bases map to TRBD1. The V gene's germline CDR1 is MDHEN and CDR2 SYDVKM. Trimming took 5 bases from V and 1 from J; bases not matched to a gene: 6. The CDR3 consists of 16 residues. The CDR3 protein is CASSRNRGLSNQPQHF. In DNA, the CDR3 is TGTGCCAGCAGTCGAAACAGGGGGCTCAGCAATCAGCCCCAGCATTTT.

The rearrangement joins TRBV6-2 or TRBV6-3 to TRBJ2-1, with 10 positions matching TRBD2. The junction had 6 bases not matched to a gene; V was cut back by 0 bases and J by 7 bases. This CDR3 region has 16 residues. Germline V gene sequence: CDR1 MNHEY, CDR2 SVGEGT. The CDR3 region has the DNA TGTGCCAGCAGTTACTCTAGCGGGGGGTGGTTTAATGAGCAGTTCTTC. Translating it yields CASSYSSGGWFNEQFF.

The V and J genes are TRBV6-5 and TRBJ2-3, with 13 positions matching TRBD2. The CDR3 extends over 15 amino acids. The junction had 11 bases not matched to a gene; V was cut back by 6 bases and J by 11 bases. Germline-derived CDR1 and CDR2 are MNHEY and SVGAGI. CDR3 nucleotide sequence: TGTGCCAGCAGAGCCGGGACTAGCGGGGTCGGGGGGCAGTATTTT. Its translation is CASRAGTSGVGGQYF.

The V gene is TRBV19, the J gene TRBJ2-7, with D perhaps matching TRBD1 (6 bases). V lost 0 bases and J 4 bases, leaving 13 bases between the germline ends. The CDR3 is 15 residues long. Per the germline V gene, CDR1 is LNHDA and CDR2 is SQIVND (reference sequence). CDR3 amino acids: CASSIDLGQNYEQYF. CDR3 DNA: TGTGCCAGTAGTATAGATCTCGGACAGAATTACGAGCAGTACTTC.

This clone showed up just a few times. Here the CDR3 DNA reads TGTGCCAGCAGCCCGGCGGGGGACAGGGCCTACAATGAGCAGTTCTTC. Protein sequence: CASSPAGDRAYNEQFF. The V gene is TRBV5-4, the J gene TRBJ2-1, with TRBD1 matching 9 bases. The CDR3 spans 16 residues. CDR1 is SGHNT and CDR2 is YYREEE in the germline V gene (reference sequence). V gave up 4 bases and J gave up 2 bases; unmatched junction bases: 7.

This chain links TRBV5-1 with TRBJ1-2, with D tentatively TRBD1 (6 bases). Between the trimmed V and J ends, which lost 0 bases and 13 bases, there was a span of 10 bases. Germline values: CDR1 SGHRS, CDR2 YFSETQ. The CDR3 covers 11 residues. The CDR3 sequence is CASSLAGEATF. The CDR3 DNA is TGCGCCAGCAGCTTGGCAGGGGAAGCCACCTTC.

The chain carries TRBV4-3 and TRBJ1-6; 12 nucleotides match TRBD1. V was clipped by 0 bases and J by 6 bases; unmatched bases: 6. The germline gives CDR1 LGHNA, CDR2 YSLEER. The CDR3 runs 18 residues. The CDR3 spells CASSQDLGTGGLNSPLHF. The DNA for the CDR3 is TGCGCCAGCAGCCAAGACCTCGGGACAGGGGGCCTTAATTCACCCCTCCACTTT.

The V and J genes are TRBV9 and TRBJ1-6, with D unresolved. The germline gives CDR1 SGDLS, CDR2 YYNGEE. CDR3 length: 15 residues. V was pared by 4 bases and J by 9 bases, with 17 bases between. This CDR3 reads CASSRRHPDGSPLHF. CDR3 sequence (DNA): TGTGCCAGCAGCCGCCGACACCCCGACGGTTCACCCCTCCACTTT. The whole variable domain, filled in from reference TRBV9 and TRBJ1-6, reads DSGVTQTPKHLITATGQRVTLRCSPRSGDLSVYWYQQSLDQGLQFLIQYYNGEERAKGNILERFSAQQFPDLHSELNLSSLELGDSALYFCASSRRHPDGSPLHFGNGTRLTVT.

V usage is TRBV30 and J usage is TRBJ1-2, with D possibly matching TRBD1 (5 bases). Trimming pared 0 bases from V and 8 bases from J, leaving 10 bases between. This CDR3 comprises 12 residues. Germline values: CDR1 GTSNPN, CDR2 SVGIG (reference sequence). Written as DNA, the CDR3 is TGTGCCTGGAGTGTTGGGGCCGGGGGCTACACCTTC. Protein: CAWSVGAGGYTF.

This clone occurred a few times. The V call is TRBV9, the J call TRBJ2-1; D is perhaps TRBD1 (5 bases). Germline V gene sequence: CDR1 SGDLS, CDR2 YYNGEE. The CDR3 runs 11 residues. V was clipped by 4 bases and J by 8 bases, with 7 bases between them. The CDR3: CASSIRDEQFF. CDR3 DNA: TGTGCCAGCAGCATCAGGGATGAGCAGTTCTTC.

This chain uses TRBV10-3 with TRBJ1-2; possibly TRBD1 for D (6 bases). V dropped 4 bases and J dropped 2 bases, with 8 bases sitting between them. The CDR3 is made up of 13 amino acids. Per germline, CDR1 ENHRY and CDR2 SYGVKD. The CDR3 bases are TGTGCCATCAGTGGGCAGGGGAACTATGGCTACACCTTC. Translation gives CAISGQGNYGYTF.

The chain recombines TRBV24-1 with TRBJ2-7; TRBD1 matches at 10 bases. The J segment lost 3 bases and the V segment lost 3 bases, leaving 4 bases of the junction unmatched. The CDR3 runs to 15 residues. The germline gives CDR1 KGHDR, CDR2 SFDVKD. The CDR3 bases are TGTGCCACCAGTGATACCGGGACAGGGGACTACGAGCAGTACTTC. Translating gives CATSDTGTGDYEQYF.

The chain has TRBV18 and TRBJ2-2, with D perhaps matching TRBD2 (6 bases). The germline gives CDR1 KGHSH, CDR2 LQKENI. This CDR3 contains 13 residues. V lost 5 bases and J lost 4, with 8 bases in between. The CDR3 DNA is TGTGCCAGCTCAACCGGGGGCACCGGGGAGCTGTTTTTT. Its translation: CASSTGGTGELFF.

The gene calls are TRBV27 and TRBJ1-2; maybe TRBD1 (5 bases). CDR1 is MNHEY, CDR2 SMNVEV, per germline (reference sequence). The CDR3 covers 16 residues. V shed 5 bases and J shed 4 bases, with 20 bases lying between them. CDR3 sequence reads: CASSRGVSAGFYGYTF. As DNA, the CDR3 is TGTGCCAGCAGTCGTGGTGTATCTGCAGGGTTCTATGGCTACACCTTC.

This chain connects TRBV6-5 to TRBJ2-2; 9 nucleotides match TRBD1. Germline CDR1 and CDR2: MNHEY and SVGAGI. V shed 6 bases, J shed 0 bases, and the junction held 2 bases outside the gene matches. CDR3 length: 15 amino acids. CDR3 DNA sequence: TGTGCCAGCAGCACAGGGGGCGCGAACACCGGGGAGCTGTTTTTT. It encodes CASSTGGANTGELFF.

This clone was counted a few times. This rearrangement joins TRBV27 to TRBJ2-2; possible D gene TRBD1, 6 bases. V was cut by 3 bases and J by 1 base, with 9 bases left in between. Germline assignment: CDR1 MNHEY and CDR2 SMNVEV (reference sequence). The CDR3 covers 15 residues. In DNA, the CDR3 is TGTGCCAGCAGTTTCTCGACAGGGAACACCGGGGAGCTGTTTTTT. This gives the protein CASSFSTGNTGELFF.

The genes are TRBV19 and TRBJ2-1, with TRBD2 matching 8 bases. The CDR3 runs 14 residues. Germline CDR1 is LNHDA and CDR2 is SQIVND (reference sequence). The trim removed 10 bases at V and 4 bases at J, leaving 9 bases unmatched. CDR3 in amino acids: CATGGADRYNEQFF. In DNA form, the CDR3 reads TGTGCCACCGGGGGGGCCGATAGATACAATGAGCAGTTCTTC.

This chain links TRBV30 with TRBJ1-2; D not resolved. V was clipped by 0 bases and J by 1 base, with 3 bases between them. The germline gives CDR1 GTSNPN, CDR2 SVGIG (reference sequence). The CDR3 has 12 residues. Here the CDR3 reads CAWSVSNYGYTF. The CDR3 region has the DNA TGTGCCTGGAGTGTCAGTAACTATGGCTACACCTTC. The variable domain in full, with the rest retrieved from reference TRBV30 and TRBJ1-2, is SQTIHQWPATLVQPVGSPLSLECTVEGTSNPNLYWYRQAAGRGLQLLFYSVGIGQISSEVPQNLSASRPQDRQFILSSKKLLLSDSGFYLCAWSVSNYGYTFGSGTRLTVV.

The chain links TRBV5-1 to TRBJ1-1; 8 bases map to TRBD1. V lost 0 bases and J lost 7; bases outside the gene matches: 5. The germline gives CDR1 SGHRS, CDR2 YFSETQ. There are 14 residues in the CDR3. CDR3 DNA: TGCGCCAGCAGCTTGGAACAGGGGGGAATTGAAGCTTTCTTT. It specifies CASSLEQGGIEAFF.

This clone was seen more than once but under ten times. The chain couples TRBV14 to TRBJ1-2; 7 nucleotides match TRBD1. V dropped 4 bases and J dropped 7; count of bases not matched to a gene: 6. CDR3 size: 13 residues. Germline-derived CDR1 and CDR2 are SGHDN and FVKESK. Written as DNA, the CDR3 is TGTGCCAGCAGCCCGCAGACAGGGTCTGGCTACACCTTC. Amino acid sequence: CASSPQTGSGYTF.

This clone was recorded once. The rearrangement links TRBV2 to TRBJ1-2; 7 nucleotides match TRBD1. V lost 6 bases and J lost 6; bases outside the gene matches: 10. This CDR3 comprises 14 residues. The V gene's germline CDR1 is SNHLY and CDR2 FYNNEI. Here the CDR3 DNA reads TGTGCCAGCAGCCCAATGACAGGGTTTAATGGCTACACCTTC. Translation: CASSPMTGFNGYTF.

The chain couples TRBV19 to TRBJ1-2, with D perhaps TRBD1 (6 bases). The CDR3 length is 14 residues. Germline V gene lookup returns CDR1 LNHDA and CDR2 SQIVND (reference sequence). Trimming pared 6 bases from V and 4 bases from J, leaving 15 bases between. In DNA, the CDR3 is TGTGCCAGTAGGGGCCTTCGGGACATCTATGGCTACACCTTC. Protein sequence: CASRGLRDIYGYTF. Complete variable domain (other parts from reference TRBV19 and TRBJ1-2): DGGITQSPKYLFRKEGQNVTLSCEQNLNHDAMYWYRQDPGQGLRLIYYSQIVNDFQKGDIAEGYSVSREKKESFPLTVTSAQKNPTAFYLCASRGLRDIYGYTFGSGTRLTVV.